This entry describes one TCR beta chain. What it binds is not known. This entry belongs to a study of OX40 agonist ivuxolimab in advanced cancers. Broader study findings: At 0.1 to 3.0 mg/kg and by week 6, CD4+ and CD8+ T cells in the blood had expanded clonally.

The data were produced by immunoSEQ multiplex PCR, yet TCRdb's version contains in-frame clones alone and is incomplete. This sample has more than 80,000 clones, with 94% found just once. CDR3 length: 14 residues. CDR1 LNHDA and CDR2 SQIVND come from the germline V gene (reference sequence). The trim removed 2 bases at V and 7 bases at J, leaving 4 bases unmatched. The TCR was taken from an adult with an advanced solid tumor such as melanoma, head and neck, liver or kidney cancer. This specimen was CD4+ or CD8+ T cells sorted from blood, taken in a trial of the OX40 agonist ivuxolimab. The chain combines TRBV19 with TRBJ2-1, with TRBD2 matching over 8 bases. CDR3 loop: CASSISGRWNEQFF. CDR3 coding DNA: TGTGCCAGTAGTATAAGCGGGAGATGGAATGAGCAGTTCTTC.